This TCR beta chain derives from a study of T-cell memory formation after mild COVID-19. Study-wide points: The study detected some responding clones in pre-infection memory, suggesting cross-reactive memory joined. CD4+ bias marked clones expanding day 15 to 37, unlike balanced contracting clones. The authors did not confirm SARS-CoV-2 specificity of second-wave clones peaking day 37.

Trimming pared 5 bases from V and 1 base from J, leaving 6 bases between. Germline loops: CDR1 SGHTA, CDR2 FQGNSA. This CDR3 has 13 amino acids. After 5'RACE with constant-segment primers, TCR alpha and TCR beta cDNA libraries carrying sample barcodes and UMIs were obtained. TCRdb re-derived calls from the 5' RACE reads in MiXCR, one entry per CDR3 protein. Of 390,000 or so distinct CDR3 sequences listed, about 16% are singletons. The sample holds many counts of this clonotype. The antigen is not known. The chain uses TRBV7-2 and TRBJ2-4, with D possibly being TRBD1 (6 bases). The sample comprised PBMCs or a T cell subset sorted from them (not recorded which). The clonotype was recovered from a man aged 18 to 29 who had mild COVID-19 (a few samples of this study predate the infection). Cell type and time point are not known. CDR3 amino acids: CASSQGAKNIQYF. Written as DNA, the CDR3 is TGTGCCAGCAGCCAGGGGGCCAAAAACATTCAGTACTTC.